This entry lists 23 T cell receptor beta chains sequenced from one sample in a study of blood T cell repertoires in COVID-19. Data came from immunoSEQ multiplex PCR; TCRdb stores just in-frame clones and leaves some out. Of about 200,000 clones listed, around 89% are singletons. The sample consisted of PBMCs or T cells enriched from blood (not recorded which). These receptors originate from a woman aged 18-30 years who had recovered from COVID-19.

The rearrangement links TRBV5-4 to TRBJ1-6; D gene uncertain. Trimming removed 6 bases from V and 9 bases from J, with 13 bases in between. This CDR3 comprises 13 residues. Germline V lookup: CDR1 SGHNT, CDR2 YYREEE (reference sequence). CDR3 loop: CASNTRGSSPLHF. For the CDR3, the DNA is TGTGCCAGCAACACACGGGGTAGTTCACCCCTCCACTTT. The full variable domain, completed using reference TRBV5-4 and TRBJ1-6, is ETGVTQSPTHLIKTRGQQVTLRCSSQSGHNTVSWYQQALGQGPQFIFQYYREEENGRGNFPPRFSGLQFPNYSSELNVNALELDDSALYLCASNTRGSSPLHFGNGTRLTVT.

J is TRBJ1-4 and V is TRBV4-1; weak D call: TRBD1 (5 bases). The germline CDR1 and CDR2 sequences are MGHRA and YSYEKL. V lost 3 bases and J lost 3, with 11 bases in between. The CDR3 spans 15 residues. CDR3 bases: TGCGCCAGCAGCCACAGGGTTAGTCCTAATGAAAAACTGTTTTTT. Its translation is CASSHRVSPNEKLFF.

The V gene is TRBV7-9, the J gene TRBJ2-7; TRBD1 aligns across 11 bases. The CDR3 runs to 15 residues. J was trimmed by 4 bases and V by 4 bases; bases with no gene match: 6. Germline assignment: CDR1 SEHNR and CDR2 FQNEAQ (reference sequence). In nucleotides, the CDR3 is TGTGCCAGCAGCTGGGACAGGGGGTATTTTTACGAGCAGTACTTC. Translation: CASSWDRGYFYEQYF.

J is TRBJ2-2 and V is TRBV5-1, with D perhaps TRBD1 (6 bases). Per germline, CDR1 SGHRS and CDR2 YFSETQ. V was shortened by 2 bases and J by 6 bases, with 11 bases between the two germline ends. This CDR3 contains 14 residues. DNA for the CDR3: TGCGCCAGCAGCTTCACACAGGGCGCCGGGGAGCTGTTTTTT. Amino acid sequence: CASSFTQGAGELFF.

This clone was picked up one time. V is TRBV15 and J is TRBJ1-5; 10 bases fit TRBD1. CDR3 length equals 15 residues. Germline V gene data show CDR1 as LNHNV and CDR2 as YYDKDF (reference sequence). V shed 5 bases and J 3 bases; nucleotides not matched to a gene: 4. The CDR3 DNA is TGTGCCACCAGCGAGGACAGGGGGAACAATCAGCCCCAGCATTTT. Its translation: CATSEDRGNNQPQHF.

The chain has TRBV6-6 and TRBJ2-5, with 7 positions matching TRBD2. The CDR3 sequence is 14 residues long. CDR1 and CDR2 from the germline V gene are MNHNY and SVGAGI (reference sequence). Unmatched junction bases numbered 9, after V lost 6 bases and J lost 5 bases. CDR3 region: CASRPGGGLETQYF. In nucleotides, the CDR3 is TGTGCCAGCAGGCCGGGCGGGGGACTGGAGACCCAGTACTTC.

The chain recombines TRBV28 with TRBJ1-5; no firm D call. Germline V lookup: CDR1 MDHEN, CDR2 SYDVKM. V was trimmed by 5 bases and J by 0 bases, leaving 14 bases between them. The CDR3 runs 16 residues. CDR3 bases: TGTGCCAGCAGTATCCGACCGGAGTATAGCAATCAGCCCCAGCATTTT. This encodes CASSIRPEYSNQPQHF.

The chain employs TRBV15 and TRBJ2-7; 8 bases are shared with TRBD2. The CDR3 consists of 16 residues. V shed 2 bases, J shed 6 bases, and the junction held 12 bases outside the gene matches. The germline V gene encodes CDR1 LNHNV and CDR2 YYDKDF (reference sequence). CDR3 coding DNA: TGTGCCACCAGCAGACTGCCCCCGGGACTAGTGGGCGAGCAGTACTTC. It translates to CATSRLPPGLVGEQYF.

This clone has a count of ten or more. The CDR3 is CASSPRTGRGELFF. The CDR3 DNA reads as TGTGCCAGCAGTCCGAGGACAGGGAGGGGGGAGCTGTTTTTT. V and J are TRBV27 and TRBJ2-2, with TRBD1 identical over 8 bases. From germline, CDR1 is MNHEY and CDR2 SMNVEV (reference sequence). The J segment lost 8 bases and the V segment lost 5 bases, leaving 7 bases of the junction unmatched. There are 14 residues in the CDR3.

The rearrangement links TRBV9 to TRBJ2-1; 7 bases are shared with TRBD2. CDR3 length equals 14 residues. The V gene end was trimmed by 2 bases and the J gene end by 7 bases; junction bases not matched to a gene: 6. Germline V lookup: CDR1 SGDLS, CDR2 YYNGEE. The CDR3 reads CASSVGFGGNEQFF. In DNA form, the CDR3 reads TGTGCCAGCAGCGTGGGGTTCGGGGGGAATGAGCAGTTCTTC.

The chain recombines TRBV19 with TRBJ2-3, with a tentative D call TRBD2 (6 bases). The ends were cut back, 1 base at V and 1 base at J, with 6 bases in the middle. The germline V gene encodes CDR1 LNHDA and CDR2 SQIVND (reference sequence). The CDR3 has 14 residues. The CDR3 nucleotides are TGTGCCAGTAGTATAGGCGGGGGCACAGATACGCAGTATTTT. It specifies CASSIGGGTDTQYF.

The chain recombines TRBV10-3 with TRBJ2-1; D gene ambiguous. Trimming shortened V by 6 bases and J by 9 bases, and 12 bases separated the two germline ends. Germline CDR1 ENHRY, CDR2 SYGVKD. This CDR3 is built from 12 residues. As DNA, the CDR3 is TGTGCCATCAGGGAAACCGGCGGTGAGCAGTTCTTC. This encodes CAIRETGGEQFF.

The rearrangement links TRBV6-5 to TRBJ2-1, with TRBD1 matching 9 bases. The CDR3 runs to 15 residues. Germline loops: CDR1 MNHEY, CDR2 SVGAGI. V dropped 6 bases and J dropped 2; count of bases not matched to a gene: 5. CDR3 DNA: TGTGCCAGCAGCCTGGACAGGGGAGCCTACAATGAGCAGTTCTTC. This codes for CASSLDRGAYNEQFF.

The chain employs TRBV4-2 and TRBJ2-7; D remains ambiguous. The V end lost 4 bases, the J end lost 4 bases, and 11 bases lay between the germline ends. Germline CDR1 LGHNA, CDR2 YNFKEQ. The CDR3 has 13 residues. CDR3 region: CASSPPTAYEQYF. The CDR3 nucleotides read TGTGCCAGCAGCCCACCTACAGCATACGAGCAGTACTTC.

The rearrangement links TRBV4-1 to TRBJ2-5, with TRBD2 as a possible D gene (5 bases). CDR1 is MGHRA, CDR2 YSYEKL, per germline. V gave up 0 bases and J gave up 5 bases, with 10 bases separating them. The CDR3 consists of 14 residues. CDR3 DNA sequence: TGCGCCAGCAGCCAAGAAACTAGTGAGGAGACCCAGTACTTC. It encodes CASSQETSEETQYF.

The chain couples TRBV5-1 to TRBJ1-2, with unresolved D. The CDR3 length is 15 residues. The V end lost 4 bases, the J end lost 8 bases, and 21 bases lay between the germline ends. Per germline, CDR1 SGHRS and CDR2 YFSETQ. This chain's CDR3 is CASSIAERGPWGYTF. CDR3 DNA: TGCGCCAGCAGCATAGCAGAGCGGGGTCCTTGGGGCTACACCTTC.

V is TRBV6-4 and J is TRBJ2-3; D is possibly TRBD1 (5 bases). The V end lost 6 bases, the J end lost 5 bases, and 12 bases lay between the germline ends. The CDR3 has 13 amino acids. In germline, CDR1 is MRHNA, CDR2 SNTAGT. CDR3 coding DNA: TGTGCCAGCAGCAGGGTCCCCGGAGATACGCAGTATTTT. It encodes CASSRVPGDTQYF.

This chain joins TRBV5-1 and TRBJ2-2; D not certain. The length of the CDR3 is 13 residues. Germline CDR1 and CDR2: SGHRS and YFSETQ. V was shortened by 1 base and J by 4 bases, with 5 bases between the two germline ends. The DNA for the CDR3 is TGCGCCAGCAGCTTGACATCCACCGGGGAGCTGTTTTTT. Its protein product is CASSLTSTGELFF.

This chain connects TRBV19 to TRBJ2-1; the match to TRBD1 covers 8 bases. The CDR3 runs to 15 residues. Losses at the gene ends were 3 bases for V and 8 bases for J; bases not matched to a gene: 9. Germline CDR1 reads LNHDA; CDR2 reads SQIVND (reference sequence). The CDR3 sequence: CASSINQGAEHEQFF. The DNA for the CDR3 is TGTGCCAGTAGTATTAATCAGGGGGCGGAACATGAGCAGTTCTTC.

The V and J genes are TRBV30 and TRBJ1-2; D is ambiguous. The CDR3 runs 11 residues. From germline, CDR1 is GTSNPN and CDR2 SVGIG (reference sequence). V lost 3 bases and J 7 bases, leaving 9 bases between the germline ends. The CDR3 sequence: CAWSVGSGYTF. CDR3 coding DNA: TGTGCCTGGAGCGTCGGGAGTGGCTACACCTTC.

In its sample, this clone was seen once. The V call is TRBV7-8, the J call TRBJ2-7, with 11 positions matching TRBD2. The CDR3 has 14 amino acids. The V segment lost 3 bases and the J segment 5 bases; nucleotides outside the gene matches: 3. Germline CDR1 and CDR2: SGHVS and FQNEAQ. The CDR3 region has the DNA TGTGCCAGCAGCTTTAGCGGGGGGGAGGACGAGCAGTACTTC. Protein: CASSFSGGEDEQYF.

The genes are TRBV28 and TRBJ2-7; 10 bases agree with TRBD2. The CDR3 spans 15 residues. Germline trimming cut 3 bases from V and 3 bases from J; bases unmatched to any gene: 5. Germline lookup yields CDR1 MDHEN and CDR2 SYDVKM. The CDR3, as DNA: TGTGCCAGCAGTTTTGTACTAGCGGGGAACTACGAGCAGTACTTC. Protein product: CASSFVLAGNYEQYF.

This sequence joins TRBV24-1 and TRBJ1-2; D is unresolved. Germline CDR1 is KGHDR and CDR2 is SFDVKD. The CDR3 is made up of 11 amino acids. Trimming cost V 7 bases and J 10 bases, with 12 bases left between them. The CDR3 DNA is TGTGCCACCAGCCGGTCTTCCCTCTACACCTTC. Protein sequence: CATSRSSLYTF.